The clone carrying this T cell receptor (beta chain) was observed a few times. Its specificity is not known. The V gene's germline CDR1 is KGHSH and CDR2 LQKENI. Trimming shortened V by 6 bases and J by 2 bases, and 14 bases separated the two germline ends. The CDR3 consists of 15 residues. Samples came from axillary lymph nodes draining the breast cancer. TCRdb itself ran the multiplex PCR reads through MiXCR, one entry per CDR3 protein. Here the sample spans about 120,000 distinct CDR3 sequences, less than 20% being singletons. The data were taken from a study of breast tumors, draining lymph nodes, adjacent tissues. The study's findings and limits: Tumor and nontumor repertoires were significantly more similar in luminal-like than in basal-like breast cancer.

Sequencing input: axillary lymph node tissue. This sequence joins TRBV18 and TRBJ1-5; D unresolved. The clonotype originates from a female donor with breast cancer. Some clones in this sample may be carry-over from other donors' samples. This CDR3 is CASSPVKRGNQPQHF. CDR3 in DNA: TGTGCCAGCTCCCCGGTCAAAAGGGGCAATCAGCCCCAGCATTTT.